The sequence of this T cell receptor (beta chain) was determined in a study of naive and memory T cell subsets. Broader study findings: TCR transcript changes with activation or differentiation may affect this RNA method.

Ligated cDNA underwent four rounds of PCR with nested alpha and beta constant region primers and SP2. For blood and skin samples, reverse transcription used TCR alpha and beta constant primers. A single record per CDR3 protein comes from TCRdb applying MiXCR to the 5' RACE reads. The profile shows some 60,000 distinct CDR3 sequences, 8% to 9% of them singletons. Regarding this clonotype: Its target is unknown.

The library had UMIs added by 3' ligation of an oligonucleotide to TCR cDNA. Whole blood, 2.5 ml, came from adult healthy volunteers. Unsorted total RNA, roughly 1 to 1000 ng, was DNase treated before reverse transcription. The receptor's source is a female donor in good health.

The CDR3 nucleotides are TGTGCCAGCAGCTTGGCTAGCGGGAGTTACAATGAGCAGTTCTTC. Amino acid sequence: CASSLASGSYNEQFF. V and J are TRBV5-8 and TRBJ2-1; 10 nucleotides align to TRBD2. J lost 4 bases, V lost 0 bases, and 1 base had no gene match. This CDR3 has 15 residues. The germline gives CDR1 SGHTS, CDR2 YDEGEE.